This is a list of T cell receptor beta chains from one sample in a study of T-cell reconstitution after alpha-beta-depleted transplantation in children. TCRdb analysed the PCR reads with MiXCR anew, one entry per CDR3 protein. Of about 140,000 distinct CDR3 sequences in the sample, around 10% were seen once. This material consisted of PBMCs, mostly from graft donor cells, taken 180 days after TCRalphabeta/CD19-depleted stem cell transplant. Receptor source: a female patient aged 2-9 years who had a stem cell transplant for congenital amegakaryocytic thrombocytopenia, so the T cells may come from the graft donor. CDR3s include the opening cysteine and the closing phenylalanine or tryptophan. Fields, in order: J gene, clone size, V gene, D gene, CDR3 protein, CDR3 DNA. A D gene is named only where the DNA matches it firmly. A clone size is listed for some rows: how often the clone was seen (once, few, many), or a class if it is expanded.

J: TRBJ2-1; size: -; V: TRBV12-3/TRBV12-4; D: TRBD2; CDR3: CASTTGTSVYNEQFF; DNA: TGTGCCAGCACCACCGGGACTAGCGTTTACAATGAGCAGTTCTTC
J: TRBJ1-1; size: many; V: TRBV5-1; D: -; CDR3: CASSLGRALNATEAFF; DNA: TGCGCCAGCAGCTTGGGCCGGGCGCTAAACGCCACTGAAGCTTTCTTT
J: TRBJ2-7; size: -; V: TRBV4-1; D: -; CDR3: CASSQESSLNYEQYF; DNA: TGCGCCAGCAGCCAAGAAAGCTCCCTTAACTACGAGCAGTACTTC
J: TRBJ2-1; size: -; V: TRBV3-1; D: -; CDR3: CACCQVWPGTDEQFF; DNA: TGTGCCTGCTGCCAAGTGTGGCCAGGGACCGATGAGCAGTTCTTC
J: TRBJ1-1; size: many; V: TRBV29-1; D: TRBD1; CDR3: CSSGGGQAGAEAFF; DNA: TGCAGCTCGGGGGGTGGACAGGCGGGCGCTGAAGCTTTCTTT
J: TRBJ1-2; size: -; V: TRBV7-6; D: -; CDR3: CASSRGAGNTNYGYTF; DNA: TGTGCCAGCAGCCGGGGGGCGGGGAATACTAACTATGGCTACACCTTC
J: TRBJ2-5; size: many; V: TRBV10-2; D: -; CDR3: CASSASPGAQYF; DNA: TGCGCCAGCAGTGCTTCCCCTGGGGCCCAGTACTTC
J: TRBJ2-3; size: many; V: TRBV15; D: -; CDR3: CATRAGVLMDTQYF; DNA: TGTGCCACCAGGGCTGGGGTGTTAATGGATACGCAGTATTTT
J: TRBJ2-7; size: many; V: TRBV20-1; D: -; CDR3: CSAAGPYEQYF; DNA: TGCAGTGCCGCCGGGCCCTACGAGCAGTACTTC
J: TRBJ2-2; size: -; V: TRBV20-1; D: TRBD2; CDR3: CSAGGPGLAGTGELFF; DNA: TGCAGTGCCGGCGGCCCCGGACTAGCGGGTACCGGGGAGCTGTTTTTT
J: TRBJ2-7; size: many; V: TRBV5-6; D: TRBD1; CDR3: CASSIPRDRAYEQYF; DNA: TGTGCCAGCAGCATTCCCAGGGACAGAGCCTACGAGCAGTACTTC
J: TRBJ2-3; size: many; V: TRBV20-1; D: TRBD2; CDR3: CSAADRREGPDTQYF; DNA: TGCAGTGCGGCCGACCGGCGGGAGGGCCCAGATACGCAGTATTTT
J: TRBJ1-3; size: many; V: TRBV5-1; D: -; CDR3: CASSFRAGQSSSGNTIYF; DNA: TGCGCCAGCAGCTTTCGGGCAGGACAGTCGAGCTCTGGAAACACCATATATTTT
J: TRBJ2-4; size: many; V: TRBV12-3/TRBV12-4; D: -; CDR3: CASSTAGLAKNIQYF; DNA: TGTGCCAGCAGTACAGCGGGTCTAGCCAAAAACATTCAGTACTTC
J: TRBJ1-5; size: few; V: TRBV20-1; D: -; CDR3: CSAPRGAGPQHF; DNA: TGCAGTGCTCCCCGCGGGGCGGGGCCCCAGCATTTT
J: TRBJ2-5; size: few; V: TRBV15; D: -; CDR3: CATSPLRETQYF; DNA: TGTGCCACCAGCCCGCTTCGGGAGACCCAGTACTTC
J: TRBJ2-5; size: many; V: TRBV5-1; D: TRBD2; CDR3: CASSLGLASLETQYF; DNA: TGCGCCAGCAGCCTCGGACTAGCGTCCTTGGAGACCCAGTACTTC
J: TRBJ2-7; size: -; V: TRBV7-3; D: TRBD2; CDR3: CASSSTRTSGKSSYEQYF; DNA: TGTGCCAGCAGCTCAACCAGGACTAGCGGGAAGAGCTCCTACGAGCAGTACTTC
J: TRBJ2-5; size: -; V: TRBV7-6; D: TRBD1; CDR3: CASSLGQGMEETQYF; DNA: TGTGCCAGCAGCTTAGGACAGGGCATGGAGGAGACCCAGTACTTC
J: TRBJ2-2; size: many; V: TRBV7-9; D: -; CDR3: CASSLATFVDTGELFF; DNA: TGTGCCAGCAGCTTAGCGACCTTTGTGGATACCGGGGAGCTGTTTTTT
J: TRBJ2-7; size: many; V: TRBV5-6; D: -; CDR3: CASSLRGFEQYF; DNA: TGTGCCAGCAGCTTGCGGGGGTTCGAGCAGTACTTC
J: TRBJ2-1; size: -; V: TRBV6-2/TRBV6-3; D: TRBD1; CDR3: CASIRDRADEQFF; DNA: TGTGCCAGCATCAGGGACAGGGCCGATGAGCAGTTCTTC
J: TRBJ2-5; size: many; V: TRBV5-1; D: -; CDR3: CASSLARPGRETQYF; DNA: TGCGCCAGCAGCTTGGCCCGGCCGGGTAGGGAGACCCAGTACTTC
J: TRBJ2-1; size: -; V: TRBV6-2/TRBV6-3; D: -; CDR3: CASSRQWGQGAGLAGNNEQFF; DNA: TGTGCCAGCAGCAGGCAATGGGGACAGGGGGCCGGACTAGCGGGAAACAATGAGCAGTTCTTC